This TCR beta chain was identified during a study of CD8+CD57+ T cells in acquired aplastic anemia. Only patients with CD8+CD57+ cell expansion on flow cytometry were chosen for sequencing. The diagnosis in all patients was severe acquired aplastic anemia. Findings and limits, study-wide: Patients and controls turned out to have twenty-nine CD8+ CDR3 sequences in common.

The CDR3 is made up of 14 amino acids. The junction had 18 bases not matched to a gene; V was cut back by 7 bases and J by 15 bases. CDR1 is SGDLS, CDR2 YYNGEE, per germline. Turning to this clonotype: No antigen is known for it.

The template for TCR beta VDJ and CDR3 sequence profiling was genomic DNA. TCRdb used MiXCR to reprocess the reads, holding one entry per CDR3 protein. This table holds 260,000 or so distinct CDR3 sequences, 82% found once. The sequenced material came from sorted CD4+, CD8+, or CD8+CD57+ T cells (not recorded which) from PBMCs. The chain is built from TRBV9 and TRBJ2-3, with 9 bases that match TRBD2. The sequence came from a human donor with aplastic anemia. For the CDR3, the DNA is TGTGCCAGCGGATTAGCGGGGGACATTCATTACTTCTATTTT. Its translation: CASGLAGDIHYFYF.